This section outlines one TCR beta chain sequence together with its context. This receptor's antigen is unknown. Base qualities were left out, and no much larger clone turns up one base away. Library creation used the immunoSEQ multiplex PCR assay. TCRdb retrieved this table from immuneACCESS and kept in-frame rearrangements only. Not all clones are present; in checked studies, unresolved V genes account for under half, and no reason is known for the remainder. In this sample the table shows around 200,000 clones, approximately 95% of which occur a single time. The ten largest clones add up to roughly 1.5% of the sample. The data were obtained in a study of control samples from healthy donors and cancer patients (dated by TCRdb to the early 2020s). Inclusive of the bounding cysteine and phenylalanine, the CDR3 is 15 residues long. Only the CDR3 region is kept as DNA, spanning 45 bases read in frame from base 1. V drops 6 bases and J drops 2 bases, leaving 11 bases in between. The germline V gene specifies MNHEY as CDR1 and SVGAGI as CDR2.

This sequence uses TRBV6-5 and TRBJ2-6; the D segment could be TRBD1, given 6 matching bases. Material for sequencing was blood. The receptor's source is a man younger than 35 in good health. Here the CDR3 is given as CASSVQGTGANVLTF. In nucleotides, the sequence is TGTGCCAGCAGCGTCCAGGGGACTGGGGCCAACGTCCTGACTTTC.